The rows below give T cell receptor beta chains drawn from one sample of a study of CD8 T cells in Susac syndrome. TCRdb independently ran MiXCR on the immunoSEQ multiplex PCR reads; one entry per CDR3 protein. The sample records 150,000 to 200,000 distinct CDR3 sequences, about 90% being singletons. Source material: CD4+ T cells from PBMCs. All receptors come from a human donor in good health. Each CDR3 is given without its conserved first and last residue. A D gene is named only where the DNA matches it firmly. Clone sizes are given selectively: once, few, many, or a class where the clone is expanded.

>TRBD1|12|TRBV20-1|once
SIAGQASSYEQY
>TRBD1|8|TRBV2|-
ATSRDSEF
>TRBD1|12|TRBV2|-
ASTPPGQRNIQY
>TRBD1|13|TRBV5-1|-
ASSLEGTGGDEQY
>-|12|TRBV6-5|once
ASSYSIGDRGYT
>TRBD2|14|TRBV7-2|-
ASSFPSGGTQETQY
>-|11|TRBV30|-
AWSRRNNQPQH
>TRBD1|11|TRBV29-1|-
SVPFQGAGGYT
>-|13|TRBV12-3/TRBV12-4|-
ASSPRRSGNQPQH
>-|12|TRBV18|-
ASSLTGTLNIQY
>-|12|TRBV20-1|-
SAGERISSYEQY
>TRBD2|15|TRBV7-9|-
ASSLALSGGRGETQY
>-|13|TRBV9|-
ASSANTGSIYEQY
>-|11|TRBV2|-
ASREDIYQPQH
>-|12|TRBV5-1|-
ASSSGTPNQPQH
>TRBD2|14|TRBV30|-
AWSVVAGAFLETQY
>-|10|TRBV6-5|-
ASSQYRQPQH
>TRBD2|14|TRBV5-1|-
ASSGPTSGTYNEQF
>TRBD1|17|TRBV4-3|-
ASSQEGTGVPYSNQPQH
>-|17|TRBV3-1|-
ASSPTGTARAYSNQPQH
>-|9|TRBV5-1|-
ASSLANIQY
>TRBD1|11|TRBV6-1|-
ASRAGTDYEQY
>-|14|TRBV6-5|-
ASSYSKARGNYGYT
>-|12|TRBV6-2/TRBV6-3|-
ASSYLAPAGKQY
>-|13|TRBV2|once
ASSETDRITGELF
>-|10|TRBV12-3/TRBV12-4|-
ASSWGGQPQH
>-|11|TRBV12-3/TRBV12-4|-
ASSFAGEDVAF